Given below is one T cell receptor beta chain in context. The target antigen is unknown. Cells sorted by CD45RO/CCR7/CD25/CD127/CD95/CD27 comprised CD4+ naive, central memory, regulatory and stem cell-like memory cells. The data are from a study of beta chain features in type 1 diabetes. V was trimmed by 6 bases and J by 5 bases, leaving 14 bases between them. Germline V gene lookup returns CDR1 MNHNS and CDR2 SASEGT. The CDR3 consists of 13 residues. General observations from the study: PCR might favor shorter templates, equally in patients and controls. Shorter TCRB CDR3s, moderately but significantly so, were found in Type 1 diabetes patients in all four CD4+ subsets. The VDJ junctions of type 1 diabetes patients carried fewer insertions and more deletions.

Expressed TCRB transcripts were sequenced because the isolated RNA had all been reverse transcribed beforehand. Generated by immunoSEQ multiplex PCR, the TCRdb table keeps only in-frame clones and is missing some. The sample consists of about 180,000 clones, about 13% of them appearing once. The sequence derives from a woman younger than 30 in good health. V usage is TRBV6-1 and J usage is TRBJ2-7; D might be TRBD1 (6 bases). Sample: central memory CD4+ T cells from blood. CDR3 sequence (DNA): TGTGCCAGCAGCCGGGACAACATCAACGAGCAGTACTTC. This sequence encodes CASSRDNINEQYF.